The clone carrying this T cell receptor (beta chain) was observed many times. Its antigen is undetermined. Read coverage stops 3 residues before the CDR3 terminus; the germline J gene supplies the remainder. Germline lookup yields CDR1 SGHRS and CDR2 YFSETQ. The CDR3 has 14 residues. Trimming removed 3 bases at V and 2 bases at J, with 9 bases between. Produced via immunoSEQ multiplex PCR; TCRdb's table is partial and in-frame only. The data show 20,000 to 25,000 clones, none appearing only once, with about 2% held by the ten largest. This specimen comes from a study of T cell clonality in common variable immunodeficiency. Study-level points and caveats: Common variable immunodeficiency TCR beta sequences reportedly had fewer deletions and N-nucleotide insertions. What drives increased CVID clonality needs T cell subpopulation sequencing. CVID subjects showed higher TCRbeta clonality than healthy controls.

Sequenced input: peripheral blood mononuclear cells. The sequence was obtained from a human donor with common variable immunodeficiency. The J gene is TRBJ1-3, the V gene TRBV5-1; a weak D match, TRBD1 (5 bases). The CDR3 protein is CASSSAGAGNTIYF. The DNA read from the CDR3 is TGCGCCAGCAGCTCGGCGGGGGCTGGAAACACC.